The rows below give T cell receptor beta chains drawn from one sample of a study of blood T cell repertoires in COVID-19. Produced via immunoSEQ multiplex PCR; TCRdb's table is partial and in-frame only. The table lists some 45,000 clones, around 85% of them singletons. What was sequenced was peripheral blood. The origin of the receptors is a woman older than 75 with acute or convalescent COVID-19. The CDR3 runs from the conserved cysteine through the conserved F or W. The D gene is left open where the match is weak. A row's size may be missing; if present it is once, few, many or a size class.

.	.	TRBV24-1	TRBJ2-1	CATKGQGNEQFF	TGTGCCACCAAGGGCCAGGGGAATGAGCAGTTCTTC
.	.	TRBV3-1/TRBV3-2	TRBJ1-2	CASSQGGTYGYTF	TGTGCCAGCAGCCAAGGGGGGACATATGGCTACACCTTC
.	.	TRBV12-2	TRBJ1-2	CASRSDPGYILGFGAGYTF	TGTGCAAGTCGCTCAGACCCAGGGTACATTCTCGGCTTCGGAGCAGGCTACACCTTC
TRBD2	.	TRBV10-2	TRBJ2-3	CASLTGGGTDTQYF	TGCGCCAGCTTAACCGGGGGGGGCACAGATACGCAGTATTTT
TRBD1	.	TRBV5-1	TRBJ2-5	CASSMDRVIETQYF	TGCGCCAGCAGCATGGACAGGGTAATAGAGACCCAGTACTTC
TRBD2	.	TRBV5-3	TRBJ2-3	CARSVPLGLAGGRDTQYF	TGTGCCAGAAGCGTCCCACTCGGACTAGCGGGAGGCAGGGATACGCAGTATTTT
.	.	TRBV11-2	TRBJ2-5	CASSLDGTNQETQYF	TGTGCCAGCAGCTTAGACGGGACAAACCAAGAGACCCAGTACTTC
TRBD1	.	TRBV7-8	TRBJ1-5	CASSLGTGQGQPQHF	TGTGCCAGCAGCTTAGGGACAGGGCAGGGTCAGCCCCAGCATTTT
.	.	TRBV28	TRBJ2-7	CATIEAPMRSYEQYF	TGTGCCACCATCGAGGCCCCTATGCGGTCCTACGAGCAGTACTTC
TRBD1	.	TRBV7-2	TRBJ1-2	CASSSGTGVTYGYTF	TGTGCCAGCAGCTCCGGGACAGGGGTGACCTATGGCTACACCTTC
TRBD2	.	TRBV6-5	TRBJ2-3	CATGGRSTQYF	TGTGCCACAGGCGGGAGATCTACGCAGTATTTT
TRBD2	.	TRBV11-1	TRBJ2-7	CASSQLGLAYEQYF	TGTGCCAGCAGCCAACTCGGACTAGCTTACGAGCAGTACTTC
TRBD2	.	TRBV2	TRBJ2-7	CASSGGRAQYF	TGTGCCAGCAGTGGAGGGAGGGCGCAGTACTTC
TRBD1	.	TRBV28	TRBJ1-6	CASIDRGISPLHF	TGTGCCAGCATAGACAGGGGCATTTCACCCCTCCACTTT
.	.	TRBV24-1	TRBJ2-2	CATSPTNTGELFF	TGTGCCACCAGTCCCACGAACACCGGGGAGCTGTTTTTT
.	few	TRBV27	TRBJ1-2	CAITKLPQGTAGYTF	TGTGCCATCACAAAGTTACCCCAGGGGACGGCAGGCTACACCTTC
.	.	TRBV7-2	TRBJ2-2	CASSFAAGTGELFF	TGTGCCAGCAGCTTTGCAGCCGGGACCGGGGAGCTGTTTTTT
.	.	TRBV3-1/TRBV3-2	TRBJ1-6	CASSQARTASSPLHF	TGTGCCAGCAGCCAAGCCCGGACAGCCTCGTCACCCCTCCACTTT
TRBD1	.	TRBV18	TRBJ1-4	CASSLQGAGEKLFF	TGTGCCAGCTCACTCCAGGGGGCGGGTGAAAAACTGTTTTTT
TRBD2	.	TRBV10-3	TRBJ2-2	CAISGKTSGSPGELFF	TGTGCCATCAGTGGAAAGACTAGCGGGAGCCCCGGGGAGCTGTTTTTT
TRBD1	once	TRBV18	TRBJ2-7	CASSPGLTGYYEQYF	TGTGCCAGCTCACCCGGATTGACAGGGTACTACGAGCAGTACTTC